What follows is one T cell receptor (beta chain) and its context. This sample is part of a study of T cell changes during pregnancy in multiple sclerosis. Repertoires were generated with immunoSEQ multiplex PCR, while TCRdb's copy carries only in-frame clones and drops some. The profile shows about 33,000 clones, around 90% of them singletons. Trimming took 8 bases from V and 2 from J; bases not matched to a gene: 10. Germline loops: CDR1 SGHAT, CDR2 FQNNGV. This CDR3 region has 15 residues. The clonotype was recovered from a female donor in good health, enrolled as a control in a pregnancy study. The V call is TRBV11-2, the J call TRBJ2-7, with 9 bases matching TRBD2. This material consisted of CD4+ T cells from peripheral blood mononuclear cells, taken in the third trimester of pregnancy. CDR3 in DNA: TGTGCCAGCCGATTCTGGCTAGCGGGGACCTACGAGCAGTACTTC. Protein sequence: CASRFWLAGTYEQYF.